These T cell receptor beta chains were read from a single sample in a study of blood T cell repertoires in COVID-19. The assay was immunoSEQ multiplex PCR, and TCRdb's table has in-frame clones only and misses some. The sample yields 60,000 to 65,000 clones, 65% to 90% seen once. The specimen sequenced was peripheral blood. These receptors were obtained from an older woman with acute or convalescent COVID-19. Both conserved end residues are trimmed from each CDR3. The order of the fields is CDR3 protein, V gene.

CDR3: ASSPRQGWYNSPLH; V: TRBV7-9
CDR3: ASSIRQVYGYT; V: TRBV6-2/TRBV6-3
CDR3: ASSYSRDRVNEQY; V: TRBV6-5
CDR3: ASQAIYGYT; V: TRBV19
CDR3: ASSGRDSALNTEAF; V: TRBV5-1
CDR3: ASSFLGLAGGRYEQY; V: TRBV27
CDR3: ASSVSNYGYT; V: TRBV7-9
CDR3: ASSPRGQGAGANTEAF; V: TRBV18
CDR3: ASSQDPPSGSGGYEQY; V: TRBV4-2
CDR3: ASRGGPSDTQY; V: TRBV5-1
CDR3: ASSLFGEAGGYNEQF; V: TRBV13
CDR3: ASSGQGSGGYT; V: TRBV2
CDR3: ASNLGEAYTIY; V: TRBV6-5
CDR3: ASSDDRAQY; V: TRBV2
CDR3: ASSYSLSVGGTEAF; V: TRBV6-6
CDR3: ASSLDLQYNEQF; V: TRBV5-1
CDR3: ASSFGPGRNEQF; V: TRBV7-3
CDR3: ASSLQPGLAGADTQY; V: TRBV7-3
CDR3: ASSLGQRYEQY; V: TRBV6-5
CDR3: ASSTRTGANTEAF; V: TRBV18
CDR3: ASSERDRGGNTIY; V: TRBV6-1
CDR3: ASSHDARTGRETGELF; V: TRBV4-1
CDR3: ASSPLFRDRQETQY; V: TRBV7-9
CDR3: ATSSTPSGGGLDTQY; V: TRBV15
CDR3: ASSLGLAGAYNEQF; V: TRBV5-1
CDR3: ASGSMNTEAF; V: TRBV7-6
CDR3: ASSLVADRGYYNEQF; V: TRBV5-8
CDR3: AISETGATGELF; V: TRBV10-3
CDR3: ASSPEGSVPLH; V: TRBV6-4
CDR3: ASSLRGLSGGYT; V: TRBV27
CDR3: SVPYGTVETEAF; V: TRBV29-1
CDR3: ASSPDRRGTGELF; V: TRBV5-4
CDR3: ASSFDGGQETQY; V: TRBV5-1